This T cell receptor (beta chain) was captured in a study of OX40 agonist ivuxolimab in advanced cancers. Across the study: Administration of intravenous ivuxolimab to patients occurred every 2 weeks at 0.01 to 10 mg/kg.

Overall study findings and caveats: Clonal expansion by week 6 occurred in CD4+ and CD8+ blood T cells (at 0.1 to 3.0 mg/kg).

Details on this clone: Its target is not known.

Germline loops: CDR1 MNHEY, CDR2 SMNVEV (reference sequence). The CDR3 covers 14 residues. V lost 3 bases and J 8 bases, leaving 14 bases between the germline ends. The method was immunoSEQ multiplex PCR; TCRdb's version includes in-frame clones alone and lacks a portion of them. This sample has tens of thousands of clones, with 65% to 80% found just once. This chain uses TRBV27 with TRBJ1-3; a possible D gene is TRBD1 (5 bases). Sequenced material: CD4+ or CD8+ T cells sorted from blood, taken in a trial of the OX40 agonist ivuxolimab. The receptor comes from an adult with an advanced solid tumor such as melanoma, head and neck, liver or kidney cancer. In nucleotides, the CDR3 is TGTGCCAGCAGTTTCGGCAGGGCAGCGGACACCATATATTTT. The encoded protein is CASSFGRAADTIYF.